This T cell receptor (beta chain) was captured by sequencing in a study of T cells after yellow fever vaccination. About the research overall: Preparation used SMART-Seq v4 Ultra Low Input for the low-cell-number fractions.

Overall study results and limits: The appearance of a small share of clonotypes in both CD4 and CD8 compartments was observed.

By 5'RACE template switching, TCR cDNA was produced, with a universal primer site and UMIs added in the process. One entry per CDR3 protein results from TCRdb running MiXCR on the 5' RACE reads. The table records approximately 350,000 distinct CDR3 sequences, roughly 10% of them present only once. The CDR3 runs 14 residues. V shed 6 bases and J shed 6 bases, with 15 bases lying between them. This clonotype was found a few times. What it recognizes is unknown. Sample: PBMCs, taken on the day of the first yellow fever vaccination. The V gene is TRBV12-3 or TRBV12-4, the J gene TRBJ2-1, with D perhaps assigned TRBD1 or TRBD2 (7 bases each). The sequence was collected from a man aged 18 to 30 who received the YFV17D yellow fever vaccine. Written as DNA, the CDR3 is TGTGCCAGCAGCCCGACCAGGGGGGGCAATGAGCAGTTCTTC. Amino acids: CASSPTRGGNEQFF.